This T cell receptor (beta chain) derives from a study of CD8 T cells in Susac syndrome. Deletions cut 4 bases from V and 5 bases from J, with 11 bases between. This CDR3 contains 13 residues. Germline CDR1 and CDR2: LGHDT and YNNKEL (reference sequence). RNA was extracted with the RNeasy kit, and a quantity of roughly 0.45 to 1 ug was reverse transcribed using random hexamers. TCRdb passed the immunoSEQ multiplex PCR reads through MiXCR, listing each CDR3 protein once. The sample has 180,000 or so distinct CDR3 sequences, 90% to 95% seen once. Sequencing used CD4+ T cells from PBMCs. This TCR came from a human donor in good health. The J gene is TRBJ1-2, the V gene TRBV3-1; D remains unclear. The CDR3 sequence is CASSPQEQYGYTF. The CDR3 DNA reads as TGTGCCAGCAGCCCTCAGGAACAGTATGGCTACACCTTC.